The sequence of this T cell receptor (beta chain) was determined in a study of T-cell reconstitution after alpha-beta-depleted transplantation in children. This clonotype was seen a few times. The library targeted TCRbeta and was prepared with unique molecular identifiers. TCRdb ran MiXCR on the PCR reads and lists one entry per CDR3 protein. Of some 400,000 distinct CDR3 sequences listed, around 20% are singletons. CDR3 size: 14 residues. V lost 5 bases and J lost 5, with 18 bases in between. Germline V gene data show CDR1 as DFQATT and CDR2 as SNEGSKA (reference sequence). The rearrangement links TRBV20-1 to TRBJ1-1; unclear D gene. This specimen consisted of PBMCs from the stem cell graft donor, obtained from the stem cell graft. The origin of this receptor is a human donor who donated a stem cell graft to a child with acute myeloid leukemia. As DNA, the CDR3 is TGCAGTGCTTCCCCCGGCAGCAGAGCGACTGAAGCTTTCTTT. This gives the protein CSASPGSRATEAFF.